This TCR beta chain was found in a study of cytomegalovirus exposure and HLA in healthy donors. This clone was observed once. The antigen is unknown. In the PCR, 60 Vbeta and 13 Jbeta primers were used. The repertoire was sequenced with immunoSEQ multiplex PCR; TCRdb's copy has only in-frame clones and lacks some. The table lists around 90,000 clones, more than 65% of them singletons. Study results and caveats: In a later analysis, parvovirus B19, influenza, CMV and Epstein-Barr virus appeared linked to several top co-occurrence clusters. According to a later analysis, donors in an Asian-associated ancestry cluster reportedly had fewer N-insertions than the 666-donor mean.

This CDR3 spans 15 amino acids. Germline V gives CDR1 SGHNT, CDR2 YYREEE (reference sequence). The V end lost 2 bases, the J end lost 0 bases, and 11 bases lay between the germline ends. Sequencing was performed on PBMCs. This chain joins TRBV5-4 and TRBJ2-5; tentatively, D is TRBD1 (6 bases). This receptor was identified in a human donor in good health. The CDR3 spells CASSFLRGNQETQYF. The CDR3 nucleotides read TGTGCCAGCAGCTTCCTCAGGGGAAACCAAGAGACCCAGTACTTC.